The T cell receptor (beta chain) described here comes from a study of T cell responses to AZD1222 COVID-19 vaccine. Study-wide points: Females outnumbered males among donors, who were mostly white British; clonal diversity was possibly underestimated. The peak T cell response came first, and repertoires were sampled only after it.

The CDR3 loop spans 16 amino acids. From germline, CDR1 is LNHDA and CDR2 SQIVND (reference sequence). Trimming took 3 bases from V and 0 from J, leaving 12 bases between them. Some second doses came at about 4 weeks and others at about 12 weeks; these were pooled. Measured with immunoSEQ multiplex PCR; TCRdb has only the in-frame clones, and not every one. The sample has approximately 150,000 clones; around 92% are singletons. To note about this clone: Its antigen remains unknown.

This specimen consisted of peripheral blood, obtained 28 days after the second AZD1222 dose. J is TRBJ1-5 and V is TRBV19, with D possibly TRBD1 on 5 matching bases. This TCR was sampled from an adult who received the AZD1222 COVID-19 vaccine. CDR3 region: CASSMTGTVSNQPQHF. CDR3 nucleotides: TGTGCCAGTAGTATGACCGGGACTGTTAGCAATCAGCCCCAGCATTTT.